This TCR beta chain comes out of a study of breast tumors, draining lymph nodes, adjacent tissues. Notes on the study in general: Luminal-like breast cancer showed significantly higher tumor–nontumor repertoire similarity than basal-like. That most tumor T cells come from lymph nodes remained unproven.

The CDR3 spans 14 residues. The trim removed 6 bases at V and 5 bases at J, leaving 9 bases unmatched. Samples came from axillary lymph nodes draining the breast cancer. A word on this clonotype: Antigen unknown. The conserved closing phenylalanine or tryptophan is absent in this CDR3, likely reflecting a read error.

Via MiXCR, TCRdb re-called the multiplex PCR reads, giving one row per CDR3 protein. The table has 200,000 or so distinct CDR3 sequences, around 29% seen once. The receptor was isolated from a female donor with breast cancer. Some clones in this sample may be carry-over from other donors' samples. The rearrangement joins TRBV12-3 or TRBV12-4 to TRBJ1-2; 7 bases are shared with TRBD1. Sample: axillary lymph node tissue. The CDR3 region is CASSFGTALYGYTL. For the CDR3, the DNA is TGTGCCAGCAGCTTTGGGACAGCGCTTTATGGCTACACCCTC.